Below, 5 T cell receptor beta chains from the same sample are listed, as sequenced in a study of T cells after yellow fever vaccination. TCRdb called the 5' RACE reads again in MiXCR, with one record for every CDR3 protein. The table lists hundreds of thousands of distinct CDR3 sequences, approximately 13% of them singletons. The sample in question was PBMCs, obtained on the day of the yellow fever booster vaccination. These receptor sequences come from a man aged 25 to 40 who received the YFV17D yellow fever vaccine.

This chain connects TRBV18 to TRBJ2-7; no firm D call. Looked up from germline, CDR1 is KGHSH and CDR2 is LQKENI. Trimming shortened V by 4 bases and J by 2 bases, and 12 bases separated the two germline ends. The CDR3 is made up of 14 amino acids. CDR3 sequence: CASSREGPTYEQYF. CDR3 nucleotides: TGTGCCAGCTCACGCGAAGGACCGACCTACGAGCAGTACTTC.

CDR3 coding DNA: TGTGCCATCAGTGAAGACCCAGGGGGCTGGACCGGGGAGCTGTTTTTT. Its protein is CAISEDPGGWTGELFF. This chain connects TRBV10-3 to TRBJ2-2; 8 nucleotides line up with TRBD1. The CDR3 extends over 16 amino acids. The germline CDR1 and CDR2 sequences are ENHRY and SYGVKD. V trimming: 3 bases; J trimming: 5 bases; junction bases outside the gene matches: 8.

This clonotype was found a few times. The chain uses TRBV24-1 and TRBJ2-1; 9 nucleotides align to TRBD1. Germline V gene sequence: CDR1 KGHDR, CDR2 SFDVKD. The junction had 10 bases not matched to a gene; V was cut back by 3 bases and J by 8 bases. The CDR3 is 16 amino acids. CDR3 coding DNA: TGTGCCACCAGTGATCCCTATAGACAGGGGGTCTATGAGCAGTTCTTC. Translating it yields CATSDPYRQGVYEQFF.

This clonotype has a handful of counts. The chain couples TRBV20-1 to TRBJ2-1; 7 bases map to TRBD1. The CDR3 has 12 residues. Trimming took 6 bases from V and 7 from J; bases not matched to a gene: 6. CDR1 and CDR2 (germline): DFQATT, SNEGSKA (reference sequence). CDR3 DNA sequence: TGCAGTGCGGGGGACAGCGGAAATGAGCAGTTCTTC. This encodes CSAGDSGNEQFF.

This chain connects TRBV5-1 to TRBJ2-1, with TRBD1 identical over 7 bases. The CDR3 loop spans 15 amino acids. Germline assignment: CDR1 SGHRS and CDR2 YFSETQ. The V segment lost 2 bases and the J segment 2 bases; nucleotides outside the gene matches: 4. The CDR3 here is CASSFTGETYNEQFF. The CDR3 nucleotides read TGCGCCAGCAGCTTCACAGGGGAGACCTACAATGAGCAGTTCTTC.